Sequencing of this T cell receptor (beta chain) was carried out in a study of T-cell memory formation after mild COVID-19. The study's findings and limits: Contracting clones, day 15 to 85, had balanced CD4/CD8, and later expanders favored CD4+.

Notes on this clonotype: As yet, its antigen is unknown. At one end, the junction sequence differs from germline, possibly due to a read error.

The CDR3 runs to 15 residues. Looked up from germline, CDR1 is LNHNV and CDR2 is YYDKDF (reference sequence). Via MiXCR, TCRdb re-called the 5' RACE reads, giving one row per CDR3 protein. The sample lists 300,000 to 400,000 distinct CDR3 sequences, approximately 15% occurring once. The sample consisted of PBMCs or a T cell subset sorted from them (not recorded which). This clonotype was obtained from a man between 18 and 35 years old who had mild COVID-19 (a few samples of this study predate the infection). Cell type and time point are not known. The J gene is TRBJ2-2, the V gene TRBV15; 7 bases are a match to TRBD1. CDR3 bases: TGTGCCACCAGCGGAGACAGGGTCCCCGTCGGGGAGCTGTTTTTT. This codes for CATSGDRVPVGELFF.